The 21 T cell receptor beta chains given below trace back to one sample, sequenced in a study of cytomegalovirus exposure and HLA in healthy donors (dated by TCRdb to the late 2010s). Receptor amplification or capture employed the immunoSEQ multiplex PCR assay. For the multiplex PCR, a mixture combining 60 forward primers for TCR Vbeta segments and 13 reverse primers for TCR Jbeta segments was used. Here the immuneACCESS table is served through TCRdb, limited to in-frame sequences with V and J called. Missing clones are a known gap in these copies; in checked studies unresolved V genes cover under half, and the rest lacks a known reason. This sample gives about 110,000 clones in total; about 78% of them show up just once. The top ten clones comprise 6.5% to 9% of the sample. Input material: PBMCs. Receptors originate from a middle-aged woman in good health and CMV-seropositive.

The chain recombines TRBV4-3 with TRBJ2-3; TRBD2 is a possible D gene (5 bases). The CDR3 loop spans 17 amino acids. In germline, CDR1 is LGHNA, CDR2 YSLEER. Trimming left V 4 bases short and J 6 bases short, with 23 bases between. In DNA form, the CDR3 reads TGCGCCAGCAGCCCCCGTGGGCCAACTAGACAAGGCGATACGCAGTATTTT. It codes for CASSPRGPTRQGDTQYF.

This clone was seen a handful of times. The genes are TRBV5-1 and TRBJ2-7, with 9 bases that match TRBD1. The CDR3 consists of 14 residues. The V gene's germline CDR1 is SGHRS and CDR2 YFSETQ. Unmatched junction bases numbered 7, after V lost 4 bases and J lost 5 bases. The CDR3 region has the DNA TGCGCCAGCAGCGCACAAACAGGGGGCGACGAGCAGTACTTC. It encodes CASSAQTGGDEQYF.

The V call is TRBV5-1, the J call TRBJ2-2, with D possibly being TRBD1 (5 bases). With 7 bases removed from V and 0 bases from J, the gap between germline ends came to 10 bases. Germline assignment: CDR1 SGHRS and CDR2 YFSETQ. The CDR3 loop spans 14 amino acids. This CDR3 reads CASQGGPNTGELFF. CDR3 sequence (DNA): TGCGCCAGCCAGGGTGGTCCGAACACCGGGGAGCTGTTTTTT. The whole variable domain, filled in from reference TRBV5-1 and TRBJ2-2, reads KAGVTQTPRYLIKTRGQQVTLSCSPISGHRSVSWYQQTPGQGLQFLFEYFSETQRNKGNFPGRFSGRQFSNSRSEMNVSTLELGDSALYLCASQGGPNTGELFFGEGSRLTVL.

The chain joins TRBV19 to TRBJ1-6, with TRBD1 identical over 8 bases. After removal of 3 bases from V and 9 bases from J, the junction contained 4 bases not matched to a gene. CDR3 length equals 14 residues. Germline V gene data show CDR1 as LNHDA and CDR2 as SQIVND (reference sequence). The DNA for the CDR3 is TGTGCCAGTAGTATGGGACAGGAGGGTTCACCCCTCCACTTT. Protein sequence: CASSMGQEGSPLHF. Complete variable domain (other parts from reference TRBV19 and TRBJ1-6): DGGITQSPKYLFRKEGQNVTLSCEQNLNHDAMYWYRQDPGQGLRLIYYSQIVNDFQKGDIAEGYSVSREKKESFPLTVTSAQKNPTAFYLCASSMGQEGSPLHFGNGTRLTVT.

Here the CDR3 DNA reads TGTGCCAGCAGCTTAGCGAGGGGGAGCAATCAGCCCCAGCATTTT. Protein product: CASSLARGSNQPQHF. V is TRBV7-2 and J is TRBJ1-5; tentative D call: TRBD1 (6 bases). Trimming removed 0 bases from V and 1 base from J, with 7 bases in between. Germline CDR1 SGHTA, CDR2 FQGNSA. CDR3 size: 15 residues.

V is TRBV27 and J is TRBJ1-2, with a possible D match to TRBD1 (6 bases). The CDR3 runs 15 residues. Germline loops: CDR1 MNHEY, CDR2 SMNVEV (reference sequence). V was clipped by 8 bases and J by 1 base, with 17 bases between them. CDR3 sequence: CASRKGTLLNYGYTF. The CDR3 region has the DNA TGTGCCAGCCGCAAAGGGACACTTCTTAACTATGGCTACACCTTC.

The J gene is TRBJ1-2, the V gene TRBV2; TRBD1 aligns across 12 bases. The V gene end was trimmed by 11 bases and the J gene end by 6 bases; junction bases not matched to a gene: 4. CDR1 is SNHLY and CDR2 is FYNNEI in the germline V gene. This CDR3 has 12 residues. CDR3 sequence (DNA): TGTGCCGGGGGACAGGGGGCCGATGGCTACACCTTC. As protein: CAGGQGADGYTF. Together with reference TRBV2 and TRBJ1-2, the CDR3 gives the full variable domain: EPEVTQTPSHQVTQMGQEVILRCVPISNHLYFYWYRQILGQKVEFLVSFYNNEISEKSEIFDDQFSVERPDGSNFTLKIRSTKLEDSAMYFCAGGQGADGYTFGSGTRLTVV.

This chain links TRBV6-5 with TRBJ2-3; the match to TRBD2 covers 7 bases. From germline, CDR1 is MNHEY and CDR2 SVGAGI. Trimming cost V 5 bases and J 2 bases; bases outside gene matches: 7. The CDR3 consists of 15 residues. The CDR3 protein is CASSRSGATTDTQYF. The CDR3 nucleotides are TGTGCCAGCAGTAGAAGCGGGGCTACCACAGATACGCAGTATTTT.

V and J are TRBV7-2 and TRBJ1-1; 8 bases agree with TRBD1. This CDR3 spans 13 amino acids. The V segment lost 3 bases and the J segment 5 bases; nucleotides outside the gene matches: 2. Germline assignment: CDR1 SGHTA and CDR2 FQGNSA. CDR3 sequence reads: CASSFTGGTEAFF. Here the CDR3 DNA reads TGTGCCAGCAGCTTCACAGGGGGTACTGAAGCTTTCTTT.

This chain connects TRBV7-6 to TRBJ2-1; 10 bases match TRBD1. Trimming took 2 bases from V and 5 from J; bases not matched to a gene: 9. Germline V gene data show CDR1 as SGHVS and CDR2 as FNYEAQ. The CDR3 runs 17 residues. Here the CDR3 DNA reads TGTGCCAGCAGCTTATTCATATCGGGACAGGGGAACAATGAGCAGTTCTTC. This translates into CASSLFISGQGNNEQFF.

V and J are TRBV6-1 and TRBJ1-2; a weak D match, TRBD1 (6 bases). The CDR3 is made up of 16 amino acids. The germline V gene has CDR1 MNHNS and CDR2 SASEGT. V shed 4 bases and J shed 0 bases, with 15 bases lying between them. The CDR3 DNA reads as TGTGCCAGCAGTGCATACAGGGCGGTGACTAACTATGGCTACACCTTC. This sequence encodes CASSAYRAVTNYGYTF.

The CDR3, as DNA: TGTGCCAGCAGCCAGGACAGAGCTAATACGCAGTATTTT. This translates into CASSQDRANTQYF. The V gene is TRBV13, the J gene TRBJ2-3; a possible D gene is TRBD1 (6 bases). The CDR3 is 13 residues long. Trimming left V 5 bases short and J 7 bases short, with 13 bases between. Germline-derived CDR1 and CDR2 are PRHDT and FYEKMQ (reference sequence).

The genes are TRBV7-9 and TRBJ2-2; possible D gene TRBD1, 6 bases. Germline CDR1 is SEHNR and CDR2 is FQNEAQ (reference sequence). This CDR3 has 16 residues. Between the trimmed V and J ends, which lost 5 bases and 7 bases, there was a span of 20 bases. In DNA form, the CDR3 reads TGTGCCAGCAGCCCCCTCAAGGACAGTTTAAACGGGGAGCTGTTTTTT. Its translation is CASSPLKDSLNGELFF.

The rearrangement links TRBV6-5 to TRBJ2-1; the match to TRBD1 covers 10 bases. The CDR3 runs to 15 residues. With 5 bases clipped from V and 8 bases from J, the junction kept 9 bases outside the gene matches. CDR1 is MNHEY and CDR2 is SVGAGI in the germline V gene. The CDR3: CASSPSDRGVYEQFF. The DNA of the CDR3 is TGTGCCAGCAGTCCCTCGGACAGGGGGGTCTATGAGCAGTTCTTC.

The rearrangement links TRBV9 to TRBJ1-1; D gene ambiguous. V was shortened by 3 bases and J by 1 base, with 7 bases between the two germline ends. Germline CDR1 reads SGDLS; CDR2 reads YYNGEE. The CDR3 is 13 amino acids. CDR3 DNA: TGTGCCAGCAGCGCCGGTCCGAACACTGAAGCTTTCTTT. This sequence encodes CASSAGPNTEAFF.

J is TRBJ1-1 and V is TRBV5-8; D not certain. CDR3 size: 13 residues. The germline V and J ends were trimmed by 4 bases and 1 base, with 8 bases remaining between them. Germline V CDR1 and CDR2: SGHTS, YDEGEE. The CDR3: CASSLSRNTEAFF. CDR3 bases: TGTGCCAGCAGCCTTTCGAGGAACACTGAAGCTTTCTTT.

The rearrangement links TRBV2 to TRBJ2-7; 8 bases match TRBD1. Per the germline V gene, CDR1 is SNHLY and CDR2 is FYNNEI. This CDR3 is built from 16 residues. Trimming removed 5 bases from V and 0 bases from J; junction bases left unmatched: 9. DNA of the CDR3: TGTGCCAGCAGTCCTAGGGACAGGTCCTTCTCCTACGAGCAGTACTTC. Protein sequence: CASSPRDRSFSYEQYF.

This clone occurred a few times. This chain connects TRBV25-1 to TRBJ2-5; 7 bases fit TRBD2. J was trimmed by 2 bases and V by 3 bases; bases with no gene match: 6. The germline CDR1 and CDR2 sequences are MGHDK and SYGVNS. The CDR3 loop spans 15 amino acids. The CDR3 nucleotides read TGTGCCAGCAGTGATTGGGGGGGTGGTCAAGAGACCCAGTACTTC. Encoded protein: CASSDWGGGQETQYF.

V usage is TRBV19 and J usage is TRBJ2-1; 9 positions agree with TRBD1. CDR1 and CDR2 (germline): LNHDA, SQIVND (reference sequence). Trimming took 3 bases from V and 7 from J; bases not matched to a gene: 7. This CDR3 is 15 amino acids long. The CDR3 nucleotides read TGTGCCAGTAGTATCATAACAGGGGGCGGAAATGAGCAGTTCTTC. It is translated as CASSIITGGGNEQFF. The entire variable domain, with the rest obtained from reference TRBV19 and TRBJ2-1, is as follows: DGGITQSPKYLFRKEGQNVTLSCEQNLNHDAMYWYRQDPGQGLRLIYYSQIVNDFQKGDIAEGYSVSREKKESFPLTVTSAQKNPTAFYLCASSIITGGGNEQFFGPGTRLTVL.

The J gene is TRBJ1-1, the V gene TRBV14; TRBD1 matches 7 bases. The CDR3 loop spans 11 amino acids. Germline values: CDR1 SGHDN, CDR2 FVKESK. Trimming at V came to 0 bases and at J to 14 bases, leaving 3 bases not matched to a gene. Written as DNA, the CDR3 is TGTGCCAGCAGCCAAGAACAAGGGGGCTTCTTT. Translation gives CASSQEQGGFF.

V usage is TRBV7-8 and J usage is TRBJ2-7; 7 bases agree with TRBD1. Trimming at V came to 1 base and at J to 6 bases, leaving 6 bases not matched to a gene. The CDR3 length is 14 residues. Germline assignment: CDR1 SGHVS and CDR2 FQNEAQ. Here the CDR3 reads CASSLGDRGFEQYF. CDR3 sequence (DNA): TGTGCCAGCAGCTTAGGGGACAGAGGTTTCGAGCAGTACTTC.